This TCR beta chain was documented in a study of blood T cell repertoires in COVID-19 (dated by TCRdb to the early 2020s). With respect to the entire study: The collaborator samples originated in the United States, Italy and Spain and spanned the acute and convalescent phases of COVID-19. The prospective study material was composed of cDNA or gDNA derived from T cells, B-cell-depleted T cells, or PBMCs. Deeply sampled blood TCRbeta repertoires from subjects exposed to, actively infected with, or recovered from COVID-19 were included in the dataset. The repertoires were made available in a free public database intended to serve as a resource for research on the immune response to SARS-CoV-2. Samples were obtained from the ongoing ImmuneRACE study (first 160 participants) and from over 1,000 subjects provided by 6 global collaborators. A de-identified subject ID, COVID-19 status, age in years and sex were almost always included in the sample metadata. Where HLA class I and class II types were available, the types were taken from metadata supplied by the sample provider, not from assay-based typing. Results the study describes overall, beyond this receptor: The amount of clinical and demographic metadata varied by source and participant and was provided uncurated.

In the germline V gene, CDR1 corresponds to SGHRS and CDR2 to YFSETQ. Counted from cysteine to phenylalanine, this CDR3 has 12 amino acids. CDR3 DNA is the only sequence kept; it has 36 bases, read in frame from the first base. V is pruned by 5 bases and J by 6 bases, leaving 1 base of the junction without a gene match. Each collaborating institution followed its own protocols to collect whole blood in K2EDTA tubes. For TCRbeta analysis, collaborator samples were shipped as frozen whole blood, as isolated PBMCs, or as DNA extracted from either sample type. Turning to this clone: Which antigen it targets is not known. Base-call qualities are not available, and no considerably larger clone is one nucleotide away.

TCRbeta CDR3 regions were amplified from genomic DNA using the immunoSEQ Assay, a bias-controlled multiplex PCR. The published analysis was carried out like this. The number of nucleated cells in each sample was estimated from the amplification of reference gene primers within the assay. To quantify the absolute abundance of each unique TCRbeta CDR3 rearrangement, sequence reads were collapsed and filtered. For each sample, productive Simpson clonality was calculated by taking the square root of Simpson's diversity index across productive rearrangements. The table comes from immuneACCESS by way of TCRdb, which keeps in-frame sequences with V and J called. Part of the clones is missing from these tables; in studies checked, under half for an unresolved V gene and the rest for unknown reasons. V, J and clone size are taken as reported in that table, and D and trimming were inferred from the DNA itself. The sample includes 150,000 or so clones, with roughly 81% observed a single time. 8% to 9% of the sample is in the top ten clones.

Source material: peripheral blood. The receptor was isolated from a human donor with acute or convalescent COVID-19. The donor label of this sample is uncertain. The chain links TRBV5-1 with TRBJ2-2, with 7 central nucleotides matching TRBD1. CDR3 reads: CASRRGPGELFF. The nucleotide sequence reads as follows: TGCGCCAGCAGGAGGGGGCCCGGGGAGCTGTTTTTT.